The entry below gives a single T cell receptor beta chain sequence along with its context. Its cognate antigen is unknown. The data derive from a study of blood T cells in healthy people across ages. About the study: Per two T cells, template switching captured roughly one barcoded beta molecule.

Study-wide results and limits: Older age went with lower TCR beta diversity per million T cells, in a roughly linear way.

Sample-barcoded 5' priming and a J-beta primer mix drove a second PCR of roughly 7 to 11 cycles. In TCRdb, the 5' RACE reads were re-called with MiXCR into one record per CDR3 protein. There are approximately 800,000 distinct CDR3 sequences in the sample; roughly three fifths occur only once, and roughly 25% lies in the top ten. Isolating PBMCs gave at least 6 million of these cells per sample. CDR3 length equals 14 residues. From germline, CDR1 is SGHDN and CDR2 FVKESK. J was trimmed by 6 bases and V by 7 bases; bases with no gene match: 11. The source of this sequence is a man aged 35 to 55 in good health. The sequenced material came from blood. This chain links TRBV14 with TRBJ1-1, with TRBD1 matching over 7 bases. CDR3 sequence reads: CASMPGGTFPEAFF. CDR3 nucleotide sequence: TGTGCCAGCATGCCAGGGGGAACCTTTCCTGAAGCTTTCTTT.